A single sample gave rise to the 11 T cell receptor beta chains below, sequenced in a study of blood T cell repertoires in COVID-19. This table comes from immunoSEQ multiplex PCR, and its TCRdb copy is limited to in-frame clones, with some not included. The sample holds under 250,000 clones, around 82% seen once. Material: PBMCs or T cells enriched from blood (not recorded which). The receptors derive from a man aged 25-45 years with acute COVID-19.

The V gene is TRBV10-3, the J gene TRBJ1-2; TRBD1 matches 11 bases. The CDR3 sequence is 16 residues long. Germline CDR1 reads ENHRY; CDR2 reads SYGVKD. The ends lost 4 bases at V and 6 bases at J; junction bases unmatched: 10. CDR3 amino acids: CAISARLGTGGNGYTF. In DNA, the CDR3 is TGTGCCATCAGTGCGCGTCTTGGGACAGGGGGAAATGGCTACACCTTC.

The CDR3, as DNA: TGTGCCAGCAGCCAAGAACCGGCCCTCAGGGGAAACACCATATATTTT. Amino acids: CASSQEPALRGNTIYF. V usage is TRBV3-1 (or the pseudogene TRBV3-2) and J usage is TRBJ1-3; D remains ambiguous. V lost 0 bases and J lost 4, with 13 bases in between. From germline, CDR1 is LGHDT and CDR2 YNNKEL (reference sequence). The CDR3 length is 16 residues.

The J gene is TRBJ2-3, the V gene TRBV10-3; TRBD2 aligns across 13 bases. This CDR3 is built from 14 residues. Germline V gene lookup returns CDR1 ENHRY and CDR2 SYGVKD. The V segment lost 10 bases and the J segment 1 base; nucleotides outside the gene matches: 2. This CDR3 is CATGLAGGTDTQYF. The CDR3 DNA reads as TGTGCCACCGGACTAGCGGGGGGCACAGATACGCAGTATTTT.

This rearrangement joins TRBV9 to TRBJ2-7; D may be TRBD1 (6 bases). V lost 0 bases, J lost 6 bases, and 10 bases lay in between. CDR1 and CDR2 from the germline V gene are SGDLS and YYNGEE. The CDR3 totals 13 residues. DNA for the CDR3: TGTGCCAGCAGCGTAGTCCAGGGGTCCGAGCAGTACTTC. The encoded protein is CASSVVQGSEQYF.

The gene calls are TRBV10-3 and TRBJ2-1; TRBD2 matches at 8 bases. The CDR3 is 13 residues long. J was trimmed by 5 bases and V by 11 bases; bases with no gene match: 8. CDR1 is ENHRY and CDR2 is SYGVKD in the germline V gene. The CDR3 DNA sequence: TGTGCCGCTGGCGGGGGGCTAGACAATGAGCAGTTCTTC. Amino acid sequence: CAAGGGLDNEQFF.

The chain has TRBV3-1 (or the pseudogene TRBV3-2) and TRBJ1-1; 9 bases fit TRBD1. The V segment lost 4 bases and the J segment 7 bases; nucleotides outside the gene matches: 13. The CDR3 length is 16 residues. Germline-derived CDR1 and CDR2 are LGHDT and YNNKEL (reference sequence). The CDR3 nucleotides are TGTGCCAGCAGCCTCCGGTCGGGACAGGGTAGCGTTGAAGCTTTCTTT. It translates to CASSLRSGQGSVEAFF.

For this clone: At one boundary the junction diverges from the germline segment, which might be a read error. The chain employs TRBV7-3 and TRBJ2-3; the D gene is possibly TRBD1 (6 bases). The CDR3 length is 12 residues. Germline V lookup: CDR1 SGHTA, CDR2 FQGTGA. CDR3 sequence: CASSLPGTPFHF. In DNA, the CDR3 is TGTGCCAGCAGCTTACCCGGGACACCCTTTCATTTT.

This chain joins TRBV6-5 and TRBJ2-7; D might be TRBD2 (5 bases). CDR1 and CDR2 (germline): MNHEY, SVGAGI. The CDR3 contains 15 residues. V shed 6 bases and J shed 6 bases, with 21 bases lying between them. The CDR3 DNA reads TGTGCCAGCAGCCCACTTTGGACGGACTCGACCGAGCAGTACTTC. As protein: CASSPLWTDSTEQYF.

This clone appeared a single time. This chain links TRBV5-6 with TRBJ2-2; D remains unclear. V lost 5 bases and J lost 4, with 9 bases in between. This CDR3 has 13 amino acids. The germline CDR1 and CDR2 sequences are SGHDT and YYEEEE. The DNA of the CDR3 is TGTGCCAGCAGTTCCCGGTTCACCGGGGAGCTGTTTTTT. This gives the protein CASSSRFTGELFF.

CDR3 coding DNA: TGTGCCAGCAGTTCAGGGGGTGAGCAGTTCTTC. Its translation: CASSSGGEQFF. The chain carries TRBV7-9 and TRBJ2-1; TRBD1 aligns across 7 bases. The CDR3 is 11 amino acids. Trimming removed 6 bases from V and 9 bases from J; junction bases left unmatched: 2. The germline V gene has CDR1 SEHNR and CDR2 FQNEAQ (reference sequence). Full variable domain (outside the CDR3, taken from reference TRBV7-9 and TRBJ2-1): DTGVSQNPRHKITKRGQNVTFRCDPISEHNRLYWYRQTLGQGPEFLTYFQNEAQLEKSRLLSDRFSAERPKGSFSTLEIQRTEQGDSAMYLCASSSGGEQFFGPGTRLTVL.

The CDR3 DNA reads as TGTGCCAGCAGCAAAGCGCTTGAGGGTTCGGGAAGCGAGCAGTACTTC. Protein product: CASSKALEGSGSEQYF. V and J are TRBV21-1 and TRBJ2-7; the table calls TRBD2, which could not be checked here. TRBV21-1 is labeled a pseudogene. The CDR3 is 16 residues long.